Listed here is a single T cell receptor beta chain. Antigen specificity is unknown. Sequencing used immunoSEQ multiplex PCR; TCRdb keeps in-frame clones, though not all of them. In the table there are about 120,000 clones, about 93% of which are singletons. This specimen belongs to a study of graft-versus-host responses after intestinal transplantation. Study-level background: Transplantation in recipients was multivisceral, liver-intestinal, or isolated intestinal. Findings and caveats of the study: GvH clones were found in recipient marrow; some appeared first in ileum or blood.

The CDR3 spans 13 residues. Trimming pared 5 bases from V and 3 bases from J, leaving 9 bases between. Germline CDR1 is KGHSH and CDR2 is LQKENI. The rearrangement links TRBV18 to TRBJ2-3, with D perhaps given as TRBD1 or TRBD2 (5 bases each). This TCR was recovered from a human donor who received an intestinal transplant. The material was unstimulated CD4+ T cells sorted from spleen or lymph node cells, obtained before intestinal transplant. The CDR3 reads CASSGGSTDTQYF. DNA of the CDR3: TGTGCCAGCTCAGGGGGAAGTACAGATACGCAGTATTTT.